These 3 T cell receptor beta chains came from one sample sequenced in a study of long-term antiretroviral therapy in people with HIV. This was the immunoSEQ v3.0 assay at survey level. Here immunoSEQ multiplex PCR was the method, and the copy in TCRdb shows in-frame clones only, minus some. The repertoire holds tens of thousands of clones, less than 80% seen once, with 11% in the top ten. The sample here was unsorted PBMCs, taken 1.1 years before starting antiretroviral therapy. The receptor source for this set is a woman aged 40 to 55 with HIV.

The genes are TRBV6-5 and TRBJ1-1; D uncertain. This CDR3 region has 12 residues. V was pared by 5 bases and J by 11 bases, with 15 bases between. Germline CDR1 and CDR2: MNHEY and SVGAGI. The CDR3 region has the DNA TGTGCCAGCAGTCAAGGGCCCTTTGACGCTTTCTTT. As protein: CASSQGPFDAFF.

The chain has TRBV5-1 and TRBJ2-1, with unresolved D. CDR1 SGHRS and CDR2 YFSETQ come from the germline V gene. Trimming left V 0 bases short and J 5 bases short, with 12 bases between. The CDR3 is made up of 15 amino acids. The CDR3 protein is CASSLVLDGNNEQFF. CDR3 in DNA: TGCGCCAGCAGCTTGGTGCTAGATGGGAACAATGAGCAGTTCTTC.

This clone has a handful of counts. CDR3 nucleotide sequence: TGTGCCAGCAGTGAAGGCTCGTTTGGGAACACCATATATTTT. Amino acid sequence: CASSEGSFGNTIYF. The chain is built from TRBV6-1 and TRBJ1-3; unclear D gene. Trimming pared 1 base from V and 7 bases from J, leaving 11 bases between. The CDR3 has 14 amino acids. Germline CDR1 MNHNS, CDR2 SASEGT.